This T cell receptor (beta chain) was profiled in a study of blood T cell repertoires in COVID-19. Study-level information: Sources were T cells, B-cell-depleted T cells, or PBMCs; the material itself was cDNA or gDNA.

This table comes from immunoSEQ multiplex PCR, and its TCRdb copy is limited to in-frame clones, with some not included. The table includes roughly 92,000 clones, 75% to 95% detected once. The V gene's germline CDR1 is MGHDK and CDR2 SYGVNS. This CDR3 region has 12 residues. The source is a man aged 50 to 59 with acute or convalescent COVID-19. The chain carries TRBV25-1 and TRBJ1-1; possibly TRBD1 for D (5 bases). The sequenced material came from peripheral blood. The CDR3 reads CAAWGQNTEAFF. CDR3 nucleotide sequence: TGTGCAGCATGGGGCCAGAACACTGAAGCTTTCTTT. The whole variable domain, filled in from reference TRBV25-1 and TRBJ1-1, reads EADIYQTPRYLVIGTGKKITLECSQTMGHDKMYWYQQDPGMELHLIHYSYGVNSTEKGDLSSESTVSRIRTEHFPLTLESARPSHTSQYLCAAWGQNTEAFFGQGTRLTVV.